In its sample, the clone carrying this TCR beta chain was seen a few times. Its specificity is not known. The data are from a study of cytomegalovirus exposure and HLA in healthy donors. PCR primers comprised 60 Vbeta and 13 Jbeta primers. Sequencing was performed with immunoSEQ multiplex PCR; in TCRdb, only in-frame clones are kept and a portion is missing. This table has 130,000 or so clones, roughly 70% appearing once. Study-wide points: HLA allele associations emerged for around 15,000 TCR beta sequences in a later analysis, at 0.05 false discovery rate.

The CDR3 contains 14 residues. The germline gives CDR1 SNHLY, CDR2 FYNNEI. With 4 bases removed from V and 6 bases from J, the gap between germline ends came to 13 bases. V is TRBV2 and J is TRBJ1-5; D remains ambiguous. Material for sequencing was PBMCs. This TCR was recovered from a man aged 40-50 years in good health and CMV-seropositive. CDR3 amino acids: CASSAATRSQPQHF. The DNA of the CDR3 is TGTGCCAGCAGTGCAGCCACCCGGAGTCAGCCCCAGCATTTT.